The 24 T cell receptor beta chains listed next were all sequenced from one sample in a study of early T cells in non-severe SARS-CoV-2 infection. TCRdb re-called the 5' RACE reads with MiXCR, one entry per CDR3 protein. The data show around 57,000 distinct CDR3 sequences, more than 5.5% seen once. The source was whole blood, collected at baseline. The receptors were sampled from an adult who was a healthcare worker with PCR-confirmed SARS-CoV-2 infection or an uninfected control (not recorded which).

This clonotype was seen many times. The rearrangement joins TRBV7-9 to TRBJ2-1, with TRBD1 as a possible D gene (5 bases). The length of the CDR3 is 13 residues. Germline loops: CDR1 SEHNR, CDR2 FQNEAQ (reference sequence). Deletions cut 8 bases from V and 5 bases from J, with 13 bases between. This CDR3 reads CASLDSIHNEQFF. CDR3 sequence (DNA): TGTGCCAGCTTAGACAGTATCCACAATGAGCAGTTCTTC.

In its sample, this clonotype was seen many times. The chain carries TRBV2 and TRBJ1-4; D is unresolved. V was cut by 2 bases and J by 11 bases, with 12 bases left in between. Germline CDR1 SNHLY, CDR2 FYNNEI. The CDR3 spans 13 residues. The CDR3 reads CASSESGWRKLFF. In nucleotides, the CDR3 is TGTGCCAGCAGTGAATCTGGATGGAGGAAACTGTTTTTT.

This clonotype was seen many times. This chain uses TRBV28 with TRBJ2-7; a weak D match, TRBD1 (6 bases). Looked up from germline, CDR1 is MDHEN and CDR2 is SYDVKM. The V gene lost 3 bases and the J gene lost 6 bases, with 12 bases spanning the gap. The CDR3 spans 13 residues. The CDR3 DNA is TGTGCCAGCAGTTTGGGGACACGGGCCGAGCAGTACTTC. It codes for CASSLGTRAEQYF. Supplemented by reference TRBV28 and TRBJ2-7, the full variable domain reads DVKVTQSSRYLVKRTGEKVFLECVQDMDHENMFWYRQDPGLGLRLIYFSYDVKMKEKGDIPEGYSVSREKKERFSLILESASTNQTSMYLCASSLGTRAEQYFGPGTRLTVT.

This clonotype came up a few times. This chain uses TRBV27 with TRBJ1-1; TRBD1 aligns across 8 bases. Germline V lookup: CDR1 MNHEY, CDR2 SMNVEV (reference sequence). V shed 6 bases, J shed 5 bases, and the junction held 11 bases outside the gene matches. The CDR3 has 15 amino acids. The CDR3 here is CASRPSRGRKTEAFF. The CDR3 nucleotides read TGTGCCAGCAGGCCCTCCAGGGGGCGCAAAACTGAAGCTTTCTTT.

This chain uses TRBV11-1 with TRBJ2-7; D might be TRBD1 (5 bases). Germline CDR1 SGHAT, CDR2 FQDESV (reference sequence). V gave up 5 bases and J gave up 2 bases, with 19 bases separating them. The CDR3 runs to 16 residues. DNA for the CDR3: TGTGCCAGCAGCCGCTTAGGGGCCCGGGTACCCTACGAGCAGTACTTC. Translating it yields CASSRLGARVPYEQYF.

This clonotype was seen a handful of times. Sequence at one end of the junction differs from germline and may be a read error. The chain is built from TRBV5-8 and TRBJ1-1; D remains unclear. CDR3 length: 11 residues. CDR1 is SGHTS, CDR2 YDEGEE, per germline. CDR3 sequence (DNA): TGTACCAGCAGCTTGAGAAGATCAGGTTTCTTT. This encodes CTSSLRRSGFF.

This clonotype has only a few counts. V and J are TRBV18 and TRBJ2-7; D may be TRBD1 (5 bases). V was pared by 3 bases and J by 7 bases, with 13 bases between. CDR3 length equals 13 residues. CDR1 is KGHSH and CDR2 is LQKENI in the germline V gene. For the CDR3, the DNA is TGTGCCAGCTCACCGACAGAAACGGAGGAGCAGTACTTC. Translating it yields CASSPTETEEQYF.

This clonotype was found many times. The chain uses TRBV9 and TRBJ2-7; D gene ambiguous. CDR1 is SGDLS, CDR2 YYNGEE, per germline. The ends were cut back, 0 bases at V and 0 bases at J, with 10 bases in the middle. The CDR3 runs 15 residues. The CDR3 spells CASSVGPSSSYEQYF. CDR3 bases: TGTGCCAGCAGCGTAGGCCCCTCTAGCTCCTACGAGCAGTACTTC.

The gene calls are TRBV20-1 and TRBJ2-3, with 11 positions matching TRBD2. There are 15 residues in the CDR3. Looked up from germline, CDR1 is DFQATT and CDR2 is SNEGSKA (reference sequence). J lost 2 bases, V lost 6 bases, and 7 bases had no gene match. The CDR3: CSAATSGSYTDTQYF. Here the CDR3 DNA reads TGCAGTGCGGCTACTAGCGGGAGTTACACAGATACGCAGTATTTT.

The V call is TRBV10-3, the J call TRBJ2-1, with 9 bases identical to TRBD2. This CDR3 region has 14 residues. V dropped 5 bases and J dropped 8; count of bases not matched to a gene: 7. CDR1 and CDR2 from the germline V gene are ENHRY and SYGVKD. CDR3 coding DNA: TGTGCCATCAGTCTAGCGGGACTCACTGATGAGCAGTTCTTC. It is translated as CAISLAGLTDEQFF.

This clonotype appeared a few times. The chain joins TRBV27 to TRBJ1-1, with D perhaps TRBD1 (5 bases). This CDR3 contains 15 residues. Germline lookup yields CDR1 MNHEY and CDR2 SMNVEV (reference sequence). Trimming left V 7 bases short and J 5 bases short, with 20 bases between. The CDR3 DNA follows: TGTGCCAGCACCTCGAACGGGGCATTTGGTACTGAAGCTTTCTTT. Translation gives CASTSNGAFGTEAFF.

J is TRBJ2-7 and V is TRBV20-1; tentative D call: TRBD2 (7 bases). This CDR3 is built from 15 residues. The V end lost 1 base, the J end lost 3 bases, and 16 bases lay between the germline ends. CDR1 and CDR2 (germline): DFQATT, SNEGSKA (reference sequence). CDR3 in amino acids: CSARGVGGGHYEQYF. In DNA, the CDR3 is TGCAGTGCTAGAGGGGTGGGAGGGGGGCACTACGAGCAGTACTTC.

The table lists this clonotype with many counts. The chain carries TRBV10-1 and TRBJ2-3, with a tentative D call TRBD2 (6 bases). CDR1 and CDR2 from the germline V gene are WNHNN and SYGVQD (reference sequence). V was pared by 0 bases and J by 1 base, with 8 bases between. The CDR3 consists of 15 residues. CDR3 protein: CASSESTGGTDTQYF. Written as DNA, the CDR3 is TGCGCCAGCAGTGAGTCGACGGGAGGCACAGATACGCAGTATTTT.

This clonotype was observed at least ten times. The V and J genes are TRBV29-1 and TRBJ1-1, with D possibly TRBD1 on 5 matching bases. V gave up 3 bases and J gave up 7 bases, with 15 bases separating them. The germline CDR1 and CDR2 sequences are SQVTM and ANQGSEA. The CDR3 extends over 13 amino acids. CDR3 sequence reads: CSVDGGPKIEAFF. As DNA, the CDR3 is TGCAGCGTTGATGGGGGACCCAAGATTGAAGCTTTCTTT.

Ten or more counts support this clonotype. CDR3 residues: CASSSRDRVTDTQYF. CDR3 sequence (DNA): TGTGCCAGCAGCTCCCGGGACAGGGTCACAGATACGCAGTATTTT. V is TRBV5-4 and J is TRBJ2-3; the match to TRBD1 covers 9 bases. The CDR3 extends over 15 amino acids. V was pared by 3 bases and J by 2 bases, with 4 bases of the junction left unmatched. Per the germline V gene, CDR1 is SGHNT and CDR2 is YYREEE (reference sequence).

The genes are TRBV5-4 and TRBJ1-1; no clear D. V lost 6 bases and J lost 10, with 13 bases in between. The CDR3 contains 11 residues. Germline CDR1 is SGHNT and CDR2 is YYREEE (reference sequence). The CDR3 is CASMAGKAAFF. The CDR3 nucleotides read TGTGCCAGCATGGCCGGGAAGGCAGCTTTCTTT.

This sequence joins TRBV7-2 and TRBJ2-1, with 7 bases aligning to TRBD2. V shed 4 bases, J shed 2 bases, and the junction held 8 bases outside the gene matches. The CDR3 has 16 residues. Per the germline V gene, CDR1 is SGHTA and CDR2 is FQGNSA. The CDR3 DNA reads TGTGCCAGCAGCTCCCGGAGTAGCGGGCCCTACAATGAGCAGTTCTTC. As protein: CASSSRSSGPYNEQFF.

This clonotype has more than one count but fewer than ten. V is TRBV27 and J is TRBJ2-2, with D tentatively TRBD2 (5 bases). CDR1 is MNHEY and CDR2 is SMNVEV in the germline V gene (reference sequence). V gave up 3 bases and J gave up 6 bases, with 8 bases separating them. This CDR3 has 13 residues. The CDR3: CASSLTEAGELFF. DNA for the CDR3: TGTGCCAGCAGTTTGACGGAGGCCGGGGAGCTGTTTTTT.

This clonotype was observed many times. This rearrangement joins TRBV27 to TRBJ2-3; TRBD2 agrees at 11 bases. Germline CDR1 MNHEY, CDR2 SMNVEV (reference sequence). Trimming took 7 bases from V and 0 from J; bases not matched to a gene: 3. The CDR3 covers 15 residues. The chain's CDR3 is CASTWTSGSTDTQYF. The CDR3 coding sequence is TGTGCCAGCACCTGGACTAGCGGGAGCACAGATACGCAGTATTTT.

This clonotype was observed at least ten times. V usage is TRBV27 and J usage is TRBJ1-6; a weak D match, TRBD1 (5 bases). This CDR3 contains 14 residues. The V end lost 6 bases, the J end lost 8 bases, and 14 bases lay between the germline ends. Germline CDR1 and CDR2: MNHEY and SMNVEV (reference sequence). DNA for the CDR3: TGTGCCAGCAGACCGGGGGTTAGCGATTCACCCCTCCACTTT. Residues: CASRPGVSDSPLHF.

This clonotype was detected many times. V gene TRBV25-1 combines with J gene TRBJ2-3; 7 positions match TRBD1. Unmatched junction bases numbered 10, after V lost 1 base and J lost 3 bases. CDR1 MGHDK and CDR2 SYGVNS come from the germline V gene. The CDR3 runs 17 residues. CDR3 coding DNA: TGTGCCAGCAGTGAATTTTGGACAGGCAGGGTGACAGATACGCAGTATTTT. Its protein product is CASSEFWTGRVTDTQYF.

There are many counts of this clonotype. V is TRBV5-1 and J is TRBJ1-1, with a weak D call TRBD1 (5 bases). Germline values: CDR1 SGHRS, CDR2 YFSETQ. The CDR3 covers 14 residues. Trimming cost V 1 base and J 4 bases, with 11 bases left between them. The chain's CDR3 is CASSLLQAGTEAFF. In nucleotides, the CDR3 is TGCGCCAGCAGCTTGTTACAGGCCGGCACTGAAGCTTTCTTT.

This clonotype has ten or more counts. The rearrangement links TRBV5-1 to TRBJ2-7, with 7 bases aligning to TRBD2. The length of the CDR3 is 13 residues. Germline V lookup: CDR1 SGHRS, CDR2 YFSETQ. Trimming removed 4 bases from V and 5 bases from J; junction bases left unmatched: 6. CDR3 nucleotide sequence: TGCGCCAGCAGCCTAAGACTAGCTGACGAGCAGTACTTC. Translation gives CASSLRLADEQYF.

This clonotype was counted at least ten times. This chain connects TRBV12-3 or TRBV12-4 to TRBJ2-7, with 7 bases identical to TRBD2. The junction had 11 bases not matched to a gene; V was cut back by 3 bases and J by 3 bases. The CDR3 has 16 residues. The CDR3 is CASSFEASGPIYEQYF. The CDR3 DNA sequence: TGTGCCAGCAGTTTCGAGGCTAGCGGACCAATCTACGAGCAGTACTTC.